This T cell receptor beta chain comes out of a study of blood T cell repertoires in COVID-19. About the study: T cells, B-cell-depleted T cells, or PBMCs provided the cDNA or gDNA that served as material.

The CDR3 is made up of 14 amino acids. The germline V and J ends were trimmed by 1 base and 8 bases, with 14 bases remaining between them. CDR1 SGHTA and CDR2 FQGNSA come from the germline V gene. Per the study methods: Estimation of nucleated cell counts relied on the amplification of reference gene primers. Profiling relied on immunoSEQ multiplex PCR, and the TCRdb table lists in-frame clones only, not all of them. V and J calls and clone size are copied from that table; D and trimming were computed from the DNA. This table has roughly 250,000 clones, 90% to 95% appearing once. This clonotype was sampled from a woman under 30 who had recovered from COVID-19. This chain links TRBV7-2 with TRBJ1-2, with no clear D. The source material was PBMCs or T cells enriched from blood (not recorded which). The CDR3 coding sequence is TGTGCCAGCAGCTTAGTCCTAGTAGCGCTGGGCTACACCTTC. The encoded protein is CASSLVLVALGYTF.